The clone carrying this TCR beta chain was picked up a small number of times. The antigen remains undetermined. As it was prepared, the TCRbeta library received unique molecular identifiers. From the PCR reads, TCRdb called clonotypes with MiXCR, one entry per CDR3 protein. The table lists approximately 250,000 distinct CDR3 sequences, under 30% of them singletons. V dropped 7 bases and J dropped 2 bases, with 14 bases sitting between them. The V gene's germline CDR1 is SQVTM and CDR2 ANQGSEA. This CDR3 is 13 amino acids long. The sample belongs to a study of T-cell reconstitution after alpha-beta-depleted transplantation in children. Findings and caveats of the study: Some patients' high day-60 TCRbeta diversity was traced to surviving recipient T cells and thymic progenitors. Roughly two months post-transplant, alpha-beta T cells reportedly originated from several hundred graft clones that had expanded. Newly made T cells mostly supplied T-cell counts and diversity one year after transplant.

This sequence joins TRBV29-1 and TRBJ2-5; D remains ambiguous. The sequence derives from a girl aged 2-10 years with Fanconi anemia, due to receive a stem cell transplant. Specimen: PBMCs, collected before TCRalphabeta/CD19-depleted stem cell transplant. The CDR3: CSASLGPQETQYF. CDR3 DNA sequence: TGCAGCGCCTCTCTCGGGCCACAAGAGACCCAGTACTTC.